This record covers a single T cell receptor (beta chain). The antigen is unknown. The data are from a study of T cells in Graves' hyperthyroidism and ophthalmopathy. Template material for amplifying TCR beta CDR3 regions consisted of RNA transcripts. First-round RT-PCR of the TCR CDR3 relied on the HTBI primer set. TCRdb re-called the multiplex PCR reads with MiXCR, one entry per CDR3 protein. This sample has hundreds of thousands of distinct CDR3 sequences, with about 15% found just once. V was clipped by 0 bases and J by 4 bases, with 6 bases between them. The CDR3 contains 13 residues. From germline, CDR1 is SGHDT and CDR2 YYEEEE. Regarding the study as a whole: A 13 V-J signature model discriminated ophthalmopathy versus stable hyperthyroidism.

The material sequenced was blood. This sequence originates from a woman under 40 with Graves' hyperthyroidism. The chain uses TRBV5-6 and TRBJ2-3; D is unclear. The CDR3 bases are TGTGCCAGCAGCTTGGAGGACCCAGATACGCAGTATTTT. This encodes CASSLEDPDTQYF.